This T cell receptor (beta chain) was observed in a study of blood T cell repertoires in COVID-19. The V gene end was trimmed by 0 bases and the J gene end by 4 bases; junction bases not matched to a gene: 6. Germline V lookup: CDR1 LGHDT, CDR2 YNNKEL (reference sequence). The CDR3 totals 17 residues. Generated by immunoSEQ multiplex PCR, the TCRdb table keeps only in-frame clones and is missing some. In the table there are under 250,000 clones, 86% of which are singletons. The J gene is TRBJ1-3, the V gene TRBV3-1 (or the pseudogene TRBV3-2); 10 bases fit TRBD1. The source material was peripheral blood. The sequence was obtained from a man in his forties or fifties with COVID-19, enrolled during active disease. The CDR3 is CASSQDRGQGVGNTIYF. CDR3 bases: TGTGCCAGCAGCCAAGACCGCGGACAGGGGGTAGGAAACACCATATATTTT.